This passage covers 27 T cell receptor beta chains from one sample sequenced in a study of T cell changes during pregnancy in multiple sclerosis. The data were produced by immunoSEQ multiplex PCR, yet TCRdb's version contains in-frame clones alone and is incomplete. This table has approximately 68,000 clones, about nine tenths appearing once. The input for sequencing was peripheral blood, taken in the third trimester of pregnancy. The receptors here all came from a female donor in good health, enrolled as a control in a pregnancy study.

The J gene is TRBJ2-5, the V gene TRBV6-1; possible D gene TRBD1, 6 bases. The germline V gene has CDR1 MNHNS and CDR2 SASEGT. Trimming took off 10 bases at V and 1 base at J, with 13 bases between the two ends. This CDR3 is built from 13 residues. DNA for the CDR3: TGTGCCACCACCTGGGACACCCAAGAGACCCAGTACTTC. Translation: CATTWDTQETQYF.

This clone was picked up one time. The chain recombines TRBV7-2 with TRBJ1-1, with 9 bases that match TRBD1. V dropped 5 bases and J dropped 1; count of bases not matched to a gene: 2. CDR3 size: 14 residues. The germline gives CDR1 SGHTA, CDR2 FQGNSA. The CDR3 coding sequence is TGTGCCAGCAGCCGGGACAGGGAGAACACTGAAGCTTTCTTT. This encodes CASSRDRENTEAFF.

The V gene is TRBV30, the J gene TRBJ2-7; 8 nucleotides align to TRBD2. The CDR3 contains 15 residues. After removal of 0 bases from V and 3 bases from J, the junction contained 7 bases not matched to a gene. Germline assignment: CDR1 GTSNPN and CDR2 SVGIG (reference sequence). The CDR3 here is CAWSVGSGVLYEQYF. DNA for the CDR3: TGTGCCTGGAGTGTAGGTAGCGGGGTTCTCTACGAGCAGTACTTC.

The V gene is TRBV28, the J gene TRBJ1-1; 9 bases align to TRBD1. J was trimmed by 1 base and V by 7 bases; bases with no gene match: 1. Looked up from germline, CDR1 is MDHEN and CDR2 is SYDVKM. CDR3 length: 13 amino acids. The CDR3 DNA reads as TGTGCCAGCACGGACAGGGGGAACACTGAAGCTTTCTTT. Translating it yields CASTDRGNTEAFF.

This clone was picked up a small number of times. The genes are TRBV14 and TRBJ1-1; 8 bases map to TRBD1. This CDR3 region has 14 residues. V was pared by 4 bases and J by 4 bases, with 5 bases of the junction left unmatched. Germline assignment: CDR1 SGHDN and CDR2 FVKESK. The CDR3 bases are TGTGCCAGCAGCCTACAGGGGGTTCGCACTGAAGCTTTCTTT. Protein product: CASSLQGVRTEAFF.

CDR3 nucleotide sequence: TGTGCCAGCAGTGAACAGGGGGAGATCTACGAGCAGTACTTC. It translates to CASSEQGEIYEQYF. The gene calls are TRBV2 and TRBJ2-7, with 7 nucleotides matching TRBD1. In germline, CDR1 is SNHLY, CDR2 FYNNEI. J gave up 3 bases and V 2 bases, and 4 bases lay outside the gene matches. The CDR3 runs 14 residues.

This clone was seen just once. The V call is TRBV6-1, the J call TRBJ2-5, with D maybe TRBD1 (6 bases). This CDR3 spans 15 amino acids. The germline V gene encodes CDR1 MNHNS and CDR2 SASEGT. The germline V and J ends were trimmed by 4 bases and 3 bases, with 15 bases remaining between them. Here the CDR3 DNA reads TGTGCCAGCAGTGCCTATACAGGGAAAGAAGAGACCCAGTACTTC. It codes for CASSAYTGKEETQYF.

The CDR3 DNA follows: TGTGCCAGCAGCTTAGGGGTTATCGGAGCACATGGCTACACCTTC. Its translation is CASSLGVIGAHGYTF. The genes are TRBV11-2 and TRBJ1-2; D not resolved. V lost 1 base to trimming and J lost 6 bases, with 15 bases between them. Germline V gene sequence: CDR1 SGHAT, CDR2 FQNNGV. The length of the CDR3 is 15 residues.

The chain couples TRBV28 to TRBJ1-1; perhaps TRBD1 as D (6 bases). Looked up from germline, CDR1 is MDHEN and CDR2 is SYDVKM. Trimming pared 5 bases from V and 4 bases from J, leaving 14 bases between. The CDR3 runs 14 residues. CDR3 sequence reads: CASSQQGSTTEAFF. The CDR3 DNA sequence: TGTGCCAGCAGTCAACAGGGTAGTACCACTGAAGCTTTCTTT.

The chain couples TRBV2 to TRBJ2-7, with TRBD2 identical over 7 bases. Per germline, CDR1 SNHLY and CDR2 FYNNEI. CDR3 length: 15 amino acids. V lost 6 bases, J lost 0 bases, and 8 bases stayed unmatched. The CDR3 loop reads CASSPVGGASYEQYF. CDR3 nucleotides: TGTGCCAGCAGCCCTGTGGGAGGGGCCTCCTACGAGCAGTACTTC.

The rearrangement joins TRBV7-2 to TRBJ1-5, with 7 nucleotides matching TRBD1. Germline CDR1 is SGHTA and CDR2 is FQGNSA. There are 15 residues in the CDR3. V lost 5 bases, J lost 3 bases, and 7 bases stayed unmatched. The chain's CDR3 is CASSARDSLNQPQHF. The CDR3 coding sequence is TGTGCCAGCAGCGCACGGGACAGTCTCAATCAGCCCCAGCATTTT. Looking up the rest from reference TRBV7-2 and TRBJ1-5 gives the full variable domain: GAGVSQSPSNKVTEKGKDVELRCDPISGHTALYWYRQSLGQGLEFLIYFQGNSAPDKSGLPSDRFSAERTGGSVSTLTIQRTQQEDSAVYLCASSARDSLNQPQHFGDGTRLSIL.

The chain recombines TRBV5-1 with TRBJ1-6; 9 positions agree with TRBD1. Germline assignment: CDR1 SGHRS and CDR2 YFSETQ. The V and J ends lost 5 bases and 10 bases, in that order; junction bases with no gene match: 7. The CDR3 spans 14 residues. CDR3 region: CASRQGQGGSPLHF. For the CDR3, the DNA is TGCGCCAGCAGGCAGGGACAGGGTGGATCACCCCTCCACTTT.

In nucleotides, the CDR3 is TGTGCCAGTAGTACCGGGACAGGGGGACGGAATGAAAAACTGTTTTTT. Its translation is CASSTGTGGRNEKLFF. The chain links TRBV19 to TRBJ1-4; 11 positions match TRBD1. Per germline, CDR1 LNHDA and CDR2 SQIVND (reference sequence). J was trimmed by 5 bases and V by 4 bases; bases with no gene match: 6. The CDR3 extends over 16 amino acids.

The chain joins TRBV11-2 to TRBJ1-1; D gene uncertain. The V end lost 5 bases, the J end lost 5 bases, and 12 bases lay between the germline ends. Germline values: CDR1 SGHAT, CDR2 FQNNGV. The CDR3 runs 13 residues. CDR3 residues: CASSPQRMTEAFF. In DNA, the CDR3 is TGTGCCAGCAGCCCCCAGAGGATGACTGAAGCTTTCTTT.

This chain uses TRBV14 with TRBJ1-2; D is undetermined. In germline, CDR1 is SGHDN, CDR2 FVKESK. Between the trimmed V and J ends, which lost 4 bases and 3 bases, there was a span of 9 bases. The CDR3 has 13 residues. CDR3 protein: CASSPQVDYGYTF. CDR3 DNA: TGTGCCAGCAGCCCCCAGGTTGACTATGGCTACACCTTC. The full variable domain, completed using reference TRBV14 and TRBJ1-2, is EAGVTQFPSHSVIEKGQTVTLRCDPISGHDNLYWYRRVMGKEIKFLLHFVKESKQDESGMPNNRFLAERTGGTYSTLKVQPAELEDSGVYFCASSPQVDYGYTFGSGTRLTVV.

V gene TRBV19 combines with J gene TRBJ2-3, with TRBD2 matching over 8 bases. This CDR3 comprises 14 residues. Germline V gene lookup returns CDR1 LNHDA and CDR2 SQIVND (reference sequence). The trim removed 3 bases at V and 10 bases at J, leaving 9 bases unmatched. DNA for the CDR3: TGTGCCAGTAGTATGCTTGGGGGACTAGAGGCGCAGTATTTT. It is translated as CASSMLGGLEAQYF.

This clone was seen more than once but under ten times. The chain recombines TRBV28 with TRBJ1-6, with TRBD1 identical over 7 bases. The CDR3 extends over 14 amino acids. V shed 5 bases, J shed 13 bases, and the junction held 11 bases outside the gene matches. Germline CDR1 is MDHEN and CDR2 is SYDVKM. CDR3 coding DNA: TGTGCCAGCAGTGGACAGGTCGGGGCCATGCCCCTCCACTTT. Translation gives CASSGQVGAMPLHF.

V and J are TRBV11-1 and TRBJ2-2; D gene unclear. In germline, CDR1 is SGHAT, CDR2 FQDESV (reference sequence). This CDR3 region has 13 residues. Trimming cost V 5 bases and J 6 bases, with 10 bases left between them. The CDR3 sequence: CASSTPGSGELFF. CDR3 nucleotide sequence: TGTGCCAGCAGCACCCCCGGGTCCGGGGAGCTGTTTTTT. The full variable domain, completed using reference TRBV11-1 and TRBJ2-2, is EAEVAQSPRYKITEKSQAVAFWCDPISGHATLYWYRQILGQGPELLVQFQDESVVDDSQLPKDRFSAERLKGVDSTLKIQPAELGDSAMYLCASSTPGSGELFFGEGSRLTVL.

V is TRBV6-1 and J is TRBJ1-5; 9 bases map to TRBD1. J lost 3 bases, V lost 6 bases, and 3 bases had no gene match. The CDR3 totals 14 residues. Germline V gene sequence: CDR1 MNHNS, CDR2 SASEGT. The CDR3 protein is CASRRDRVNQPQHF. CDR3 bases: TGTGCCAGCAGACGGGACAGGGTCAATCAGCCCCAGCATTTT.

This clone was seen only a few times. CDR3 amino acids: CASSLPAGNSPLHF. DNA for the CDR3: TGTGCCAGCAGTTTACCGGCAGGGAACTCACCCCTCCACTTT. The chain links TRBV28 to TRBJ1-6; maybe TRBD1 (5 bases). V gave up 2 bases and J gave up 10 bases, with 12 bases separating them. Germline CDR1 MDHEN, CDR2 SYDVKM. The length of the CDR3 is 14 residues.

The rearrangement joins TRBV5-5 to TRBJ2-5, with D tentatively TRBD2 (6 bases). The CDR3 totals 14 residues. Germline assignment: CDR1 SGHKS and CDR2 YYEKEE (reference sequence). Trimming pared 2 bases from V and 0 bases from J, leaving 8 bases between. In DNA, the CDR3 is TGTGCCAGCAGCTTACGGGACTACCAAGAGACCCAGTACTTC. It translates to CASSLRDYQETQYF.

About this clone itself: At the DNA level, this CDR3 is encoded by other sequences in the same sample as well. The CDR3 is CASSLGQGGTEAFF. Written as DNA, the CDR3 is TGCGCCAGCAGCCTCGGACAGGGGGGCACTGAAGCTTTCTTT. This chain connects TRBV5-1 to TRBJ1-1, with 10 bases identical to TRBD1. The trim removed 4 bases at V and 4 bases at J, leaving 4 bases unmatched. Germline loops: CDR1 SGHRS, CDR2 YFSETQ. This CDR3 spans 14 amino acids.

The V and J genes are TRBV27 and TRBJ1-5, with TRBD1 identical over 7 bases. CDR3 size: 14 residues. CDR1 is MNHEY, CDR2 SMNVEV, per germline (reference sequence). V shed 4 bases, J shed 9 bases, and the junction held 9 bases outside the gene matches. As DNA, the CDR3 is TGTGCCAGCAGTTCGGACAGGCACCGGGGGCCCCAGCATTTT. The encoded protein is CASSSDRHRGPQHF.

The CDR3 bases are TGCGCCAGCAGTGGATCTAGCGGGGGGGCCAATGAGCAGTTCTTC. Translation: CASSGSSGGANEQFF. The genes are TRBV5-1 and TRBJ2-1, with 12 bases matching TRBD2. J was trimmed by 6 bases and V by 5 bases; bases with no gene match: 6. CDR3 size: 15 residues. CDR1 is SGHRS and CDR2 is YFSETQ in the germline V gene.

The CDR3 coding sequence is TGTGCCAGTAGTGGGGGCGGGAGCTCCTACAATGAGCAGTTCTTC. Protein product: CASSGGGSSYNEQFF. This chain links TRBV19 with TRBJ2-1; maybe TRBD2 (7 bases). The CDR3 has 15 residues. V gave up 5 bases and J gave up 0 bases, with 11 bases separating them. The germline V gene has CDR1 LNHDA and CDR2 SQIVND (reference sequence).

The chain employs TRBV7-9 and TRBJ2-7, with D possibly being TRBD1 (5 bases). Germline CDR1 and CDR2: SEHNR and FQNEAQ (reference sequence). Trimming stripped 1 base from V and 2 bases from J, with 9 bases between. CDR3 length: 14 amino acids. CDR3 DNA: TGTGCCAGCAGCTTAGGGTCCAGGGCCTACGAGCAGTACTTC. It yields the protein CASSLGSRAYEQYF.

The gene calls are TRBV6-1 and TRBJ2-5; D is uncertain. Germline V gives CDR1 MNHNS, CDR2 SASEGT. CDR3 length equals 14 residues. V was shortened by 0 bases and J by 7 bases, with 12 bases between the two germline ends. In DNA, the CDR3 is TGTGCCAGCAGTGAAGCGGGCCCGTTAGGGACCCAGTACTTC. It encodes CASSEAGPLGTQYF.